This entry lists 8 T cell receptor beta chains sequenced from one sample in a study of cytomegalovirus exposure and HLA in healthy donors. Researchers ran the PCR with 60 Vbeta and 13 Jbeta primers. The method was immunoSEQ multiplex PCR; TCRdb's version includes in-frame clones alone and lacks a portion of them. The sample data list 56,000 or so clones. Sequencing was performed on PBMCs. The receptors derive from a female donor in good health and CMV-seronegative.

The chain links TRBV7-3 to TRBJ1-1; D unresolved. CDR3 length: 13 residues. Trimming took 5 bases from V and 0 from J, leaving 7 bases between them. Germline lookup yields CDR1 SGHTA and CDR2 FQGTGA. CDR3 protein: CASSRGMNTEAFF. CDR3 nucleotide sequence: TGTGCCAGCAGCCGGGGAATGAACACTGAAGCTTTCTTT.

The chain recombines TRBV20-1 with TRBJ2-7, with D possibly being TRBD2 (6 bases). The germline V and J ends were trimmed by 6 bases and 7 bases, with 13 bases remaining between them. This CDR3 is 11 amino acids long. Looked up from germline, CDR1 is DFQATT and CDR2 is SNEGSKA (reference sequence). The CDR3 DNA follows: TGCAGTGCCCCTAGGGCGGGAGAGCAGTACTTC. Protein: CSAPRAGEQYF.

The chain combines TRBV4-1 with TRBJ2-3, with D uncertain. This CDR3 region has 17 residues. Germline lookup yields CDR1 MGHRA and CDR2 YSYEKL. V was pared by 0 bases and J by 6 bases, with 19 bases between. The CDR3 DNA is TGCGCCAGCAGCCAAGATGGAATTAGCCGGCCTCTCGATACGCAGTATTTT. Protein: CASSQDGISRPLDTQYF.

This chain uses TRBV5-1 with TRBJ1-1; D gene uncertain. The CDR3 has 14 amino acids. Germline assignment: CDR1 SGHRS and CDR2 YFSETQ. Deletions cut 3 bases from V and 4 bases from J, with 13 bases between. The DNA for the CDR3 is TGCGCCAGCAGCTACTCAAGGGAGGGCACTGAAGCTTTCTTT. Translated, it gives CASSYSREGTEAFF.

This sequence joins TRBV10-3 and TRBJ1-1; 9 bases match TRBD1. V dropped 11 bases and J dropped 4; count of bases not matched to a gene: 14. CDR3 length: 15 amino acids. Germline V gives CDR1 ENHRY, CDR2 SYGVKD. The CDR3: CAAASTGTGSTEAFF. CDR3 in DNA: TGTGCCGCCGCGTCAACCGGGACAGGGTCCACTGAAGCTTTCTTT.

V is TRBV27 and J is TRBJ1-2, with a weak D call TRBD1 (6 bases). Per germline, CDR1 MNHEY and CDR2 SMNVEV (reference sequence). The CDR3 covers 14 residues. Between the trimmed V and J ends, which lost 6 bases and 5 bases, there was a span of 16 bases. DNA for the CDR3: TGTGCCAGCAGCCCTGGGCAGGGGTCGTATGGCTACACCTTC. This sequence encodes CASSPGQGSYGYTF.

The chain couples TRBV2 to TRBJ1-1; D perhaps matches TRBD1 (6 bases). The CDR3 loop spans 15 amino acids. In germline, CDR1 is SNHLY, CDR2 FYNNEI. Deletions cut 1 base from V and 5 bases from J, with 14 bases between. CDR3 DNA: TGTGCCAGCAGTGAAGAGGCGGGGGCGAAAACTGAAGCTTTCTTT. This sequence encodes CASSEEAGAKTEAFF.

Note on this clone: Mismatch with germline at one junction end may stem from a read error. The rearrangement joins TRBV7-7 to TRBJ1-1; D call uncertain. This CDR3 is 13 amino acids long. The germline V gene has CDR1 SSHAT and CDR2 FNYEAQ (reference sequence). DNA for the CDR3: TGTGCTAGCAGCTTAGACCGAGACACTGAAGCTTTCTTT. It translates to CASSLDRDTEAFF.